The rows below give T cell receptor beta chains drawn from one sample of a study of T cells in tumors after PD-1 blockade. Assay used: immunoSEQ multiplex PCR; TCRdb lists only in-frame clones, some missing. The sample has nearly 25,000 clones; 70% to 85% are singletons. Sequencing was performed on PBMCs, taken after anti-PD-1 treatment. The receptors were sampled from a human donor with basal cell carcinoma. CDR3s include the opening cysteine and the closing phenylalanine or tryptophan. Fields, in order: D gene, V gene, J gene, clone size, CDR3 protein, CDR3 DNA. The D gene is left open where the match is weak. Some rows have no size entry. The others give once, few or many, or a class for an expanded clone.

>TRBD1|TRBV6-5|TRBJ1-5|-
CASSFRGRGQPQHF
TGTGCCAGCAGTTTTAGGGGGCGCGGTCAGCCCCAGCATTTT
>-|TRBV5-4|TRBJ2-1|few
CASSLDLREQFF
TGTGCCAGCAGCTTGGACCTGCGTGAGCAGTTCTTC
>-|TRBV30|TRBJ2-7|-
CAWNYHRSYEQYF
TGTGCCTGGAATTACCACCGCTCCTACGAGCAGTACTTC
>TRBD1|TRBV2|TRBJ1-2|-
CASSATGGASGYTF
TGTGCCAGCAGTGCAACAGGGGGCGCTTCTGGCTACACCTTC
>-|TRBV6-5|TRBJ2-5|-
CASSYGGGYQETQYF
TGTGCCAGCAGTTACGGCGGGGGCTACCAAGAGACCCAGTACTTC
>TRBD1|TRBV29-1|TRBJ2-1|-
CSVSTGSSFF
TGCAGCGTCTCGACAGGGTCGTCGTTCTTC
>TRBD1|TRBV5-4|TRBJ2-7|-
CASKSDRGTRDYEQYF
TGTGCCAGCAAATCCGACAGGGGCACTCGGGACTACGAGCAGTACTTC
>-|TRBV19|TRBJ1-1|-
CASSNKGTEAFF
TGTGCCAGTAGTAACAAGGGAACTGAAGCTTTCTTT
>TRBD2|TRBV7-9|TRBJ2-7|few
CASSLPGLSYEQYF
TGTGCCAGCAGCCTCCCGGGACTATCCTACGAGCAGTACTTC
>-|TRBV20-1|TRBJ1-1|-
CSAHSETEAFF
TGCAGTGCTCACAGTGAAACTGAAGCTTTCTTT
>TRBD1|TRBV29-1|TRBJ2-1|-
CSVEGDRGDNNEQFF
TGCAGCGTCGAGGGGGACAGGGGGGATAACAATGAGCAGTTCTTC
>TRBD2|TRBV3-1/TRBV3-2|TRBJ2-5|-
CASSQWTSGGRETQYF
TGTGCCAGCAGCCAGTGGACTAGCGGGGGCCGGGAGACCCAGTACTTC
>TRBD1|TRBV9|TRBJ1-3|-
CASSEALGQGVSGNTIYF
TGTGCCAGCAGCGAGGCCCTCGGACAGGGAGTCTCTGGAAACACCATATATTTT
>TRBD2|TRBV27|TRBJ2-5|once
CASSSLSGGQETQYF
TGTGCCAGCAGCTCCCTAAGCGGGGGGCAAGAGACCCAGTACTTC
>TRBD2|TRBV6-5|TRBJ2-5|-
CASSYMGFGGGETQYF
TGTGCCAGCAGTTACATGGGTTTCGGGGGAGGGGAGACCCAGTACTTC
>TRBD1|TRBV5-8|TRBJ1-5|-
CASSLDRGGNQPQHF
TGTGCCAGCAGCTTGGACAGGGGGGGCAATCAGCCCCAGCATTTT
>TRBD1|TRBV3-1/TRBV3-2|TRBJ1-2|-
CASSQKTGQGGYGYTF
TGTGCCAGCAGCCAGAAGACCGGACAGGGCGGCTATGGCTACACCTTC
>-|TRBV4-1|TRBJ1-1|-
CASSQLPSRTSNTEAFF
TGCGCCAGCAGCCAACTACCTTCCAGGACCTCGAACACTGAAGCTTTCTTT
>TRBD1|TRBV7-9|TRBJ1-5|-
CASSLAAGGNQPQHF
TGTGCCAGCAGCTTAGCGGCAGGGGGGAATCAGCCCCAGCATTTT
>-|TRBV6-5|TRBJ2-7|few
CASSYVGAYEQYF
TGTGCCAGCAGTTACGTAGGGGCCTACGAGCAGTACTTC
>-|TRBV6-5|TRBJ1-2|-
CASSANVGFNYGYTF
TGTGCCAGCAGCGCTAATGTGGGTTTCAACTATGGCTACACCTTC
>TRBD2|TRBV7-2|TRBJ2-3|-
CASSPRLAQSTDTQYF
TGTGCCAGCAGCCCCAGACTAGCTCAAAGCACAGATACGCAGTATTTT
>TRBD1|TRBV27|TRBJ1-6|few
CASSKIRGTSYNSPLHF
TGTGCCAGCAGCAAAATCAGGGGGACTTCATATAATTCACCCCTCCACTTT
>TRBD1|TRBV6-5|TRBJ2-2|-
CASSSQGAMSGELFF
TGTGCCAGCAGTTCCCAGGGGGCTATGTCCGGGGAGCTGTTTTTT
>-|TRBV3-1/TRBV3-2|TRBJ1-6|few
CASSQAGFRSPLHF
TGTGCCAGCAGCCAAGCGGGGTTCAGGTCACCCCTCCACTTT
>-|TRBV5-1|TRBJ2-5|-
CASSFTMAHQETQYF
TGCGCCAGCAGCTTCACCATGGCTCACCAAGAGACCCAGTACTTC
>-|TRBV6-5|TRBJ2-3|-
CASSSTGDTQYF
TGTGCCAGCAGCTCGACCGGTGATACGCAGTATTTT
>-|TRBV2|TRBJ1-5|-
CASSEDDSGGVYSNQPQHF
TGTGCCAGCAGTGAAGACGACAGCGGCGGGGTGTATAGCAATCAGCCCCAGCATTTT
>TRBD2|TRBV14|TRBJ2-1|-
CASSQSSGGGNEQFF
TGTGCCAGCAGCCAGTCTAGCGGGGGGGGCAATGAGCAGTTCTTC
>-|TRBV5-5|TRBJ1-5|-
CASSFHQGNQPQHF
TGTGCCAGCAGCTTTCATCAGGGGAATCAGCCCCAGCATTTT
>-|TRBV7-9|TRBJ1-4|-
CASSLDTRELFF
TGTGCCAGCAGCTTAGACACCCGGGAACTGTTTTTT
>TRBD1|TRBV18|TRBJ2-2|-
CASSPDRGLVNTGELFF
TGTGCCAGCTCACCGGACAGGGGGCTTGTTAACACCGGGGAGCTGTTTTTT
>TRBD2|TRBV11-3|TRBJ2-1|-
CASSFSGAGYEQFF
TGTGCCAGCAGCTTTAGCGGGGCGGGCTATGAGCAGTTCTTC
>-|TRBV29-1|TRBJ1-2|-
CSGVLVDGYTF
TGCAGCGGGGTATTAGTTGATGGCTACACCTTC
>-|TRBV11-3|TRBJ2-3|once
CASSFPARTDTQYF
TGTGCCAGCAGCTTTCCAGCCCGCACAGATACGCAGTATTTT
>-|TRBV11-1|TRBJ2-2|-
CASTEGQGGELFF
TGTGCCAGCACCGAGGGGCAGGGTGGGGAGCTGTTTTTT
>-|TRBV7-3|TRBJ2-3|-
CASSPGGATDTQYF
TGTGCCAGCAGCCCGGGGGGCGCCACAGATACGCAGTATTTT
>-|TRBV2|TRBJ2-7|-
CASILGGRVGEQYF
TGTGCCAGCATCCTCGGGGGCAGGGTGGGCGAGCAGTACTTC
>TRBD1|TRBV5-1|TRBJ1-5|few
CASSLGAGGNNQPQHF
TGCGCCAGCAGCTTGGGGGCAGGGGGGAACAATCAGCCCCAGCATTTT
>-|TRBV30|TRBJ2-3|-
CAWSVLLDTQYF
TGTGCCTGGAGTGTACTTTTAGATACGCAGTATTTT
>-|TRBV2|TRBJ2-3|-
CASRKNPGTDTQYF
TGTGCCAGCCGGAAGAACCCAGGGACAGATACGCAGTATTTT
>-|TRBV29-1|TRBJ2-3|-
CSVGPGTRLVDTQYF
TGCAGCGTTGGCCCCGGGACTCGACTAGTAGATACGCAGTATTTT
>-|TRBV30|TRBJ1-3|-
CAWENGGSGNTIYF
TGTGCCTGGGAGAACGGGGGCTCTGGAAACACCATATATTTT
>TRBD1|TRBV29-1|TRBJ1-5|-
CSVVQGADQPQHF
TGCAGCGTTGTACAGGGGGCTGATCAGCCCCAGCATTTT
>TRBD1|TRBV7-3|TRBJ2-1|-
CASSLNPGTGVDEQFF
TGTGCCAGCAGCTTAAATCCCGGGACAGGCGTCGATGAGCAGTTCTTC
>TRBD1|TRBV18|TRBJ1-5|-
CASSPLDDRGNQPQHF
TGTGCCAGCTCACCACTCGATGACAGGGGCAATCAGCCCCAGCATTTT
>-|TRBV3-1/TRBV3-2|TRBJ2-2|-
CASSLPGELFF
TGTGCCAGCAGCCTTCCTGGGGAGCTGTTTTTT
>-|TRBV15|TRBJ2-7|-
CATSRDEDEQYF
TGTGCCACCAGCAGAGATGAGGACGAGCAGTACTTC
>-|TRBV5-1|TRBJ1-4|few
CASSLAGASKLFF
TGCGCCAGCAGCTTAGCAGGGGCAAGTAAACTGTTTTTT
>-|TRBV5-4|TRBJ2-7|-
CASSLEVVGYEQYF
TGTGCCAGCAGCTTGGAGGTAGTCGGCTACGAGCAGTACTTC
>-|TRBV20-1|TRBJ1-2|-
CSASTAANGYTF
TGCAGTGCTAGTACGGCGGCTAATGGCTACACCTTC
>-|TRBV7-8|TRBJ1-5|few
CASSPRWADNQPQHF
TGTGCCAGCAGCCCCCGATGGGCCGACAATCAGCCCCAGCATTTT
>TRBD2|TRBV2|TRBJ2-5|-
CARWGGSAGGRETQYF
TGTGCCCGCTGGGGGGGCTCGGCGGGGGGGCGTGAGACCCAGTACTTC
>-|TRBV7-9|TRBJ2-1|once
CASSPGAVSGRNEQFF
TGTGCCAGCAGCCCAGGAGCGGTTTCGGGTCGCAATGAGCAGTTCTTC